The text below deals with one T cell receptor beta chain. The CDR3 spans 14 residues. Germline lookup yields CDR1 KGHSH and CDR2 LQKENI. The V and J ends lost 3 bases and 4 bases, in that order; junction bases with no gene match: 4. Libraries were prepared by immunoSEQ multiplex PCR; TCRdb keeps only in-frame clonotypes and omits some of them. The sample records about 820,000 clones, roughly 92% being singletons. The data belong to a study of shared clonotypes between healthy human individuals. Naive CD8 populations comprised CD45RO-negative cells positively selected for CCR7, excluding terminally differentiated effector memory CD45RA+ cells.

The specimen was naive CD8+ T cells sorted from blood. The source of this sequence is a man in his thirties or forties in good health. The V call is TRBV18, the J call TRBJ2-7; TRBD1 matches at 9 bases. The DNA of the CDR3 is TGTGCCAGCTCACCCGGGACAGGGTATTACGAGCAGTACTTC. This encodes CASSPGTGYYEQYF.